A selection of T cell receptor beta chains follows, all from one sample in a study of shared clonotypes between healthy human individuals. The table came from immunoSEQ multiplex PCR; TCRdb's copy has only in-frame clones and leaves some out. The sample carries over a million clones, around 97% recorded once. Sequenced sample: naive CD4+ T cells sorted from blood. The receptors were gathered from a man aged 25-45 years in good health. The CDR3 runs from the conserved cysteine through the conserved F or W. Each record gives: clone size, CDR3 length, J gene, V gene, D gene, CDR3 DNA, CDR3 protein. D genes are given only for firm matches. Clone size, where shown, is once, few, many, or a class for clones that have expanded.

clone_size: .; cdr3_length: 16; j_call: TRBJ1-3; v_call: TRBV7-2; d_call: .; cdr3_nt: TGTGCCAGCAGCTTAGATGGCTTTCTCTCTGGAAACACCATATATTTT; cdr3_aa: CASSLDGFLSGNTIYF
clone_size: .; cdr3_length: 13; j_call: TRBJ2-7; v_call: TRBV28; d_call: .; cdr3_nt: TGTGCCAGCAGTCGGCCAGGGACCGACGAGCAGTACTTC; cdr3_aa: CASSRPGTDEQYF
clone_size: .; cdr3_length: 14; j_call: TRBJ2-1; v_call: TRBV7-8; d_call: .; cdr3_nt: TGTGCCAGCAGCTTAGCCGACAGGCTGTATGAGCAGTTCTTC; cdr3_aa: CASSLADRLYEQFF
clone_size: .; cdr3_length: 15; j_call: TRBJ2-5; v_call: TRBV7-2; d_call: TRBD1; cdr3_nt: TGTGCCAGCAGCCCCCCACAGGGGCTCCAAGAGACCCAGTACTTC; cdr3_aa: CASSPPQGLQETQYF
clone_size: .; cdr3_length: 11; j_call: TRBJ2-7; v_call: TRBV6-5; d_call: TRBD1; cdr3_nt: TGTGCCAGCCACCAGGGGGCCGAGCAGTACTTC; cdr3_aa: CASHQGAEQYF
clone_size: once; cdr3_length: 13; j_call: TRBJ1-6; v_call: TRBV25-1; d_call: TRBD1; cdr3_nt: TGTGCCAGCACCGGACAGGCCAATTCACCCCTCCACTTT; cdr3_aa: CASTGQANSPLHF
clone_size: .; cdr3_length: 12; j_call: TRBJ2-5; v_call: TRBV29-1; d_call: .; cdr3_nt: TGCAGCGTTGGGGGGGTGTGGAAGACCCAGTACTTC; cdr3_aa: CSVGGVWKTQYF
clone_size: .; cdr3_length: 13; j_call: TRBJ2-1; v_call: TRBV5-5; d_call: .; cdr3_nt: TGTGCCAGCAGCGGAGGATGGGGGAATGAGCAGTTCTTC; cdr3_aa: CASSGGWGNEQFF
clone_size: .; cdr3_length: 14; j_call: TRBJ1-2; v_call: TRBV28; d_call: TRBD1; cdr3_nt: TGTGCCAGCAGTTCCGGACAGGGGGACTATGGCTACACCTTC; cdr3_aa: CASSSGQGDYGYTF
clone_size: .; cdr3_length: 14; j_call: TRBJ1-1; v_call: TRBV6-5; d_call: .; cdr3_nt: TGTGCCAGCAGTGGTAGGGGGTTGAACACTGAAGCTTTCTTT; cdr3_aa: CASSGRGLNTEAFF
clone_size: .; cdr3_length: 19; j_call: TRBJ2-5; v_call: TRBV14; d_call: TRBD2; cdr3_nt: TGTGCCAGCAGCCAAGCCCTGCGGGAGGGCCGAACAGTCCAAGAGACCCAGTACTTC; cdr3_aa: CASSQALREGRTVQETQYF
clone_size: .; cdr3_length: 16; j_call: TRBJ2-3; v_call: TRBV27; d_call: .; cdr3_nt: TGTGCCAGCAGTTTATTCCCGGGAGTTAGCACAGATACGCAGTATTTT; cdr3_aa: CASSLFPGVSTDTQYF
clone_size: .; cdr3_length: 15; j_call: TRBJ2-5; v_call: TRBV5-6; d_call: TRBD2; cdr3_nt: TGTGCCAGCAGACGGGGACTAGCGGCCACAGCGACCCAGTACTTC; cdr3_aa: CASRRGLAATATQYF
clone_size: .; cdr3_length: 14; j_call: TRBJ2-2; v_call: TRBV7-9; d_call: TRBD2; cdr3_nt: TGTGCCAGCAGCTCTAGCGGGAGCACCGGGGAGCTGTTTTTT; cdr3_aa: CASSSSGSTGELFF
clone_size: once; cdr3_length: 14; j_call: TRBJ2-2; v_call: TRBV11-3; d_call: .; cdr3_nt: TGTGCCAGCAGCTTAGGAGCGGAAGCCGGGGAGCTGTTTTTT; cdr3_aa: CASSLGAEAGELFF
clone_size: .; cdr3_length: 18; j_call: TRBJ2-7; v_call: TRBV21-1; d_call: .; cdr3_nt: TGTGCCAGCCCCTCGATGGGACTAGCGGGAGCTACGAATGTTGAGCAGTACTTC; cdr3_aa: CASPSMGLAGATNVEQYF
clone_size: .; cdr3_length: 13; j_call: TRBJ1-1; v_call: TRBV30; d_call: .; cdr3_nt: TGTGCCTGGAGTGTACGGGCAGGGACTGAAGCTTTCTTT; cdr3_aa: CAWSVRAGTEAFF
clone_size: .; cdr3_length: 15; j_call: TRBJ2-2; v_call: TRBV11-3; d_call: TRBD2; cdr3_nt: TGTGCCAGCAGCTTAGGGCGGGAGTTTGGCGGGGAGCTGTTTTTT; cdr3_aa: CASSLGREFGGELFF
clone_size: .; cdr3_length: 12; j_call: TRBJ2-7; v_call: TRBV6-1; d_call: .; cdr3_nt: TGTGCCAGCAAGGACCTCATAATGGAGCAGTACTTC; cdr3_aa: CASKDLIMEQYF
clone_size: .; cdr3_length: 14; j_call: TRBJ2-7; v_call: TRBV6-5; d_call: TRBD2; cdr3_nt: TGTGCCAGCAGAATAGCGGGAGAAATTTACGAGCAGTACTTC; cdr3_aa: CASRIAGEIYEQYF
clone_size: once; cdr3_length: 17; j_call: TRBJ2-7; v_call: TRBV4-1; d_call: TRBD2; cdr3_nt: TGCGCCAGCAGCCAAGAGGGGCGGGCTAGCGGGAGCTACGAGCAGTACTTC; cdr3_aa: CASSQEGRASGSYEQYF
clone_size: .; cdr3_length: 14; j_call: TRBJ2-2; v_call: TRBV2; d_call: .; cdr3_nt: TGTGCCAGCATGCGGGACAGATACACCGGGGAGCTGTTTTTT; cdr3_aa: CASMRDRYTGELFF
clone_size: once; cdr3_length: 15; j_call: TRBJ2-3; v_call: TRBV18; d_call: .; cdr3_nt: TGTGCCAGCTCACCGGGGACCGGAAGCACAGATACGCAGTATTTT; cdr3_aa: CASSPGTGSTDTQYF
clone_size: .; cdr3_length: 13; j_call: TRBJ2-7; v_call: TRBV2; d_call: TRBD2; cdr3_nt: TGTGCCAGCAGTGGCGGGAGGGCGTACGAGCAGTACTTC; cdr3_aa: CASSGGRAYEQYF
clone_size: .; cdr3_length: 16; j_call: TRBJ1-5; v_call: TRBV11-2; d_call: .; cdr3_nt: TGTGCCAGCAGCTTAGGTGGAGCTCTGGGGGGTCAGCCCCAGCATTTT; cdr3_aa: CASSLGGALGGQPQHF